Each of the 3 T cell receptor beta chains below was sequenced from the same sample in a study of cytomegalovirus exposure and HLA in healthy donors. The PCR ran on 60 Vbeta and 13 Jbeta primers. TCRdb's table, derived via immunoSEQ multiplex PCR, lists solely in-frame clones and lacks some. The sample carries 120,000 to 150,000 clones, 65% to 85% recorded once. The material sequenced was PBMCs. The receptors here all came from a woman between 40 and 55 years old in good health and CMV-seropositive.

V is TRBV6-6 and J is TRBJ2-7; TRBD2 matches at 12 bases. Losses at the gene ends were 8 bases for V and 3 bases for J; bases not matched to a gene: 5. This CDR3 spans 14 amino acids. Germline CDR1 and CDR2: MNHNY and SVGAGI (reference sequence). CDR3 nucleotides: TGTGCCAGCCGGAGACTAGCGGGGGACTACGAGCAGTACTTC. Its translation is CASRRLAGDYEQYF.

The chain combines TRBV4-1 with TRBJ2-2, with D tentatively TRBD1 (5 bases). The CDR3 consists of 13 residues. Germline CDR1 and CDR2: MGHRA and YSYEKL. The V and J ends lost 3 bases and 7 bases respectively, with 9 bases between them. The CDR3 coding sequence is TGCGCCAGCAGCCAGCAGGGTAACGGGGAGCTGTTTTTT. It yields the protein CASSQQGNGELFF.

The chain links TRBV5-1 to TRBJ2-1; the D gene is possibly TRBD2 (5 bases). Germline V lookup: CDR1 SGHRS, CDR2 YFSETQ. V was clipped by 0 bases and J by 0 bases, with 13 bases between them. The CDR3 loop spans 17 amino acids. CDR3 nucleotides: TGCGCCAGCAGCTTGGGGGAGCTTGCGCGCTCCTACAATGAGCAGTTCTTC. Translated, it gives CASSLGELARSYNEQFF.